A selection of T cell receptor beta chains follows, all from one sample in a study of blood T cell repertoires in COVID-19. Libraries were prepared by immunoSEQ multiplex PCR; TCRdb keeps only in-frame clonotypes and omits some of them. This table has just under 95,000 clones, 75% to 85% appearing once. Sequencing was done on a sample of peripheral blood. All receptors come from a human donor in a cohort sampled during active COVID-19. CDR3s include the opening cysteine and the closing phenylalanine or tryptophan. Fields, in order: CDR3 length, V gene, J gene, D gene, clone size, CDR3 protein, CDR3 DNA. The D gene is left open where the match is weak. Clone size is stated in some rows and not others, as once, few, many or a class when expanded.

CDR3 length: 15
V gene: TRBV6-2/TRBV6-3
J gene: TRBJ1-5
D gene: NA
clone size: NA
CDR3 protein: CASSRGQTSNQPQHF
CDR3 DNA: TGTGCCAGCAGCCGCGGACAGACTAGCAATCAGCCCCAGCATTTT

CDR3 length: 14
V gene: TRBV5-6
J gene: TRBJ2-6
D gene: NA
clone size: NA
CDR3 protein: CASSFRSGANVLTF
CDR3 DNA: TGTGCCAGCAGCTTCCGCTCTGGGGCCAACGTCCTGACTTTC

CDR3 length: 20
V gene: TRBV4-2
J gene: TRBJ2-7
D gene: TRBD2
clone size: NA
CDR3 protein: CASSQESLRASGRPRGEQYF
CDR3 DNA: TGTGCCAGCAGCCAAGAGTCTTTACGGGCTAGCGGGAGGCCAAGGGGAGAGCAGTACTTC

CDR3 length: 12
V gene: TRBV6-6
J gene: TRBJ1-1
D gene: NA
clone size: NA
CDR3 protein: CASRGRATEAFF
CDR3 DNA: TGTGCCAGCAGAGGGCGGGCCACTGAAGCTTTCTTT

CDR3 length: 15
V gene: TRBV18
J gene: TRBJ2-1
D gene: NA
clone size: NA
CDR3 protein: CASSLLGSSYNEQFF
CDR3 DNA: TGTGCCAGCTCACTCCTAGGAAGCTCCTACAATGAGCAGTTCTTC

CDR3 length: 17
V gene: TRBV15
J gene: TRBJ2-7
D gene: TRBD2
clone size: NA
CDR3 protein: CATSRASGTSGTYEQYF
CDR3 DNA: TGTGCCACCAGCAGAGCATCTGGGACTAGCGGTACCTACGAGCAGTACTTC

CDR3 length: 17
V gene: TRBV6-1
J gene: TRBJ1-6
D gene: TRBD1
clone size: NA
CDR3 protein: CASSEAGQGGINSPLHF
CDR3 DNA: TGTGCCAGCAGTGAAGCGGGACAGGGAGGGATTAATTCACCCCTCCACTTT

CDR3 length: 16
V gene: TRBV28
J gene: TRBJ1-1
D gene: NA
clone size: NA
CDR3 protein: CASSLGTSAGRTEAFF
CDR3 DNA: TGTGCCAGCAGTTTAGGGACCTCAGCGGGTCGAACTGAAGCTTTCTTT

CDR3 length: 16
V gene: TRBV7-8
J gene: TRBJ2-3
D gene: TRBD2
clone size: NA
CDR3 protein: CASSLAPGGVGDTQYF
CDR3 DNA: TGTGCCAGCAGCTTAGCCCCGGGAGGCGTCGGAGATACGCAGTATTTT

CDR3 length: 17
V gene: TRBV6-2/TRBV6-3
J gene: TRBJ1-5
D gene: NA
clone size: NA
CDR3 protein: CASSYPATGSSNQPQHF
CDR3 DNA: TGTGCCAGCAGTTACCCCGCTACGGGATCTAGCAATCAGCCCCAGCATTTT

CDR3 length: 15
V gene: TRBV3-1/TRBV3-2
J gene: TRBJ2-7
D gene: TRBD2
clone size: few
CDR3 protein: CASSQTSGISYEQYF
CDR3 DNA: TGTGCCAGCAGCCAGACTAGCGGAATCTCCTACGAGCAGTACTTC

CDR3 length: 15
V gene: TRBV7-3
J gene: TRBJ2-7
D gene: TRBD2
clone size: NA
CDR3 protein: CASSISGRGTYEQYF
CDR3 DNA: TGTGCCAGCAGCATTAGCGGGAGGGGAACCTACGAGCAGTACTTC

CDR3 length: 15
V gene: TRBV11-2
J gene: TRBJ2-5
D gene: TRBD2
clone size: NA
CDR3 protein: CASSLLAGTRETQYF
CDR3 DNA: TGTGCCAGCAGCTTACTAGCGGGGACTCGGGAGACCCAGTACTTC

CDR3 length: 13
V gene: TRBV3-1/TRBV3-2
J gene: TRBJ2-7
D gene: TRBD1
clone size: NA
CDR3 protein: CASSQVGTGEQYF
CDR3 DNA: TGTGCCAGCAGCCAAGTAGGGACAGGCGAGCAGTACTTC

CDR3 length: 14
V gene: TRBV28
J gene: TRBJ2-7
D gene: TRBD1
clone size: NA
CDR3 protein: CASSWTGGFYEQYF
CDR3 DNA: TGTGCCAGCAGTTGGACAGGGGGATTCTACGAGCAGTACTTC

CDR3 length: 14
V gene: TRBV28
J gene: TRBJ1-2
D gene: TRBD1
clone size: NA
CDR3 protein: CASSVGQLNYGYTF
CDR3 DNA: TGTGCCAGCAGTGTGGGACAGCTTAACTATGGCTACACCTTC

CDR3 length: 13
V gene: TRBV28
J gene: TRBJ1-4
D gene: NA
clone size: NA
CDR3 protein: CASSSRTGEKLFF
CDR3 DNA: TGTGCCAGCAGTTCCCGGACGGGGGAAAAACTGTTTTTT

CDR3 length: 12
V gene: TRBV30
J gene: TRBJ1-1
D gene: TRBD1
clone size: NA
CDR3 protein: CAWSNTGQGGFF
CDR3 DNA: TGTGCCTGGAGTAACACAGGACAGGGCGGTTTCTTT

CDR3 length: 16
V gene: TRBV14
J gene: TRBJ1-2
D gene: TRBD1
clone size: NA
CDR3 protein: CASSLGQGQSTHGYTF
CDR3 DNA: TGTGCCAGCAGCCTGGGACAGGGACAATCAACCCATGGCTACACCTTC

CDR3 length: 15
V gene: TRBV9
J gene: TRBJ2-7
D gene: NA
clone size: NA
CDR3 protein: CASSVGRAPTYEQYF
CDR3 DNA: TGTGCCAGCAGCGTTGGCAGGGCCCCTACCTACGAGCAGTACTTC

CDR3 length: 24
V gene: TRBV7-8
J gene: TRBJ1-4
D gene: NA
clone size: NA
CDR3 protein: CASSRSTRLTGFWDSRATNEKLFF
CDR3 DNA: TGTGCCAGCAGCCGATCTACCCGACTCACAGGATTCTGGGATTCTCGGGCTACTAATGAAAAACTGTTTTTT

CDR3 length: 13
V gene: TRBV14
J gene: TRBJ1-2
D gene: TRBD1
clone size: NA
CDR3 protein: CASSPWTGDGYTF
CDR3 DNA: TGTGCCAGCAGCCCCTGGACAGGAGATGGCTACACCTTC

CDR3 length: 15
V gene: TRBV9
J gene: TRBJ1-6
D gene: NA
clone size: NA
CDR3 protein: CASSVGGAYNSPLHF
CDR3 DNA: TGTGCCAGCAGCGTAGGGGGGGCCTATAATTCACCCCTCCACTTT

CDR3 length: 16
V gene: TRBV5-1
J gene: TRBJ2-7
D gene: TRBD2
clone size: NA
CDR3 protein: CASSLGGRGGRYEQYF
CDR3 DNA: TGCGCCAGCAGCCTGGGCGGGCGTGGCGGGAGATACGAGCAGTACTTC

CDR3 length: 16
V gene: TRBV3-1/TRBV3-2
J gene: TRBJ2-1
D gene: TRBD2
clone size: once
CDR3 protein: CASSLGTSGTRNEQFF
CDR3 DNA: TGTGCCAGCAGCCTCGGGACTAGCGGGACTCGCAATGAGCAGTTCTTC

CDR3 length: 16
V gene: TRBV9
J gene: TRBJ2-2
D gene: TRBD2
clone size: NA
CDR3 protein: CASSVRGRAGSGELFF
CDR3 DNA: TGTGCCAGCAGCGTACGCGGGAGGGCCGGATCTGGGGAGCTGTTTTTT

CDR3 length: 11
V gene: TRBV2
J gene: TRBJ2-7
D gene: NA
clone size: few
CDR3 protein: CASSSAYEQYF
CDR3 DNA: TGTGCCAGCAGCTCGGCCTACGAGCAGTACTTC

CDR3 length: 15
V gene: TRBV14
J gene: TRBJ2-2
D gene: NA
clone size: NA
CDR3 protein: CASSRQFASPGELFF
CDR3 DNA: TGTGCCAGCAGCCGACAATTTGCTAGCCCCGGGGAGCTGTTTTTT

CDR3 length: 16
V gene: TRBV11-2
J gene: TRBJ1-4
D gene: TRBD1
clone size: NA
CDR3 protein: CASSTRRTGANEKLFF
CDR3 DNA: TGTGCCAGCAGCACAAGAAGGACAGGGGCTAATGAAAAACTGTTTTTT

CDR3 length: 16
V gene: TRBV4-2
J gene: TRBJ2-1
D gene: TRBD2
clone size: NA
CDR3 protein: CASSQDPLAGGHEQFF
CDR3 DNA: TGTGCCAGCAGCCAAGACCCCCTAGCGGGAGGCCATGAGCAGTTCTTC

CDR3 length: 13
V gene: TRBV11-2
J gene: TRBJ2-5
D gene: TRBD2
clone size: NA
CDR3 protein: CASSQAGQETQYF
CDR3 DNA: TGTGCCAGCAGCCAAGCGGGGCAAGAGACCCAGTACTTC

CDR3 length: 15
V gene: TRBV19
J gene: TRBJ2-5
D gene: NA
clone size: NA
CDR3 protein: CASSIEDEGAETQYF
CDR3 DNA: TGTGCCAGTAGTATAGAAGATGAGGGTGCAGAGACCCAGTACTTC

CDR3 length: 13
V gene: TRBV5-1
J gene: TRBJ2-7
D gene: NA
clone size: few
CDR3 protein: CASSFRDRGEQYF
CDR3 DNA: TGCGCCAGCAGCTTCAGGGATAGGGGCGAGCAGTACTTC

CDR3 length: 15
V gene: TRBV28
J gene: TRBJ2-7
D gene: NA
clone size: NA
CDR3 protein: CASSLGGTLSYEQYF
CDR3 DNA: TGTGCCAGCAGTTTAGGTGGGACACTGTCCTACGAGCAGTACTTC

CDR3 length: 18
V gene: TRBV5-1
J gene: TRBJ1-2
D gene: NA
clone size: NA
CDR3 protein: CASSLTQGRGVANYGYTF
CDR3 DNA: TGCGCCAGCAGCTTGACACAGGGAAGGGGAGTTGCTAACTATGGCTACACCTTC

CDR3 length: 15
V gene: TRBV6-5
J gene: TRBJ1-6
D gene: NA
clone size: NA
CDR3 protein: CASSDRSTLGSPLHF
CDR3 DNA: TGTGCCAGCAGCGATCGGAGTACTCTAGGTTCACCCCTCCACTTT

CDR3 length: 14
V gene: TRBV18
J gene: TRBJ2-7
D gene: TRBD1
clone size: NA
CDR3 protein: CASSPGQGAYEQYF
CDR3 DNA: TGTGCCAGCTCACCTGGACAGGGGGCGTACGAGCAGTACTTC

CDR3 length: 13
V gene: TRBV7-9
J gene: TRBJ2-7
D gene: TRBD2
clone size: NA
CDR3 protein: CASSLAGGNEQYF
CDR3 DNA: TGTGCCAGCAGCCTAGCGGGAGGTAACGAGCAGTACTTC

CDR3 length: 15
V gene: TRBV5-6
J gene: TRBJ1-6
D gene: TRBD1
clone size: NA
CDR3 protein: CASSFYRGDNSPLHF
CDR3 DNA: TGTGCCAGCAGCTTCTACAGGGGAGATAATTCACCCCTCCACTTT

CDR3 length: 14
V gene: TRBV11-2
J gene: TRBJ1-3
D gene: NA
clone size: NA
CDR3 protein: CASSLGQSGNTIYF
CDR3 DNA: TGTGCCAGCAGCTTAGGACAGAGTGGAAACACCATATATTTT

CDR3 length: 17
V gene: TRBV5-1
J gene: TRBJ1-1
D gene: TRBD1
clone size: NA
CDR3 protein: CASSLEKGAGVNTEAFF
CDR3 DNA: TGCGCCAGCAGCTTGGAGAAGGGGGCCGGGGTGAACACTGAAGCTTTCTTT

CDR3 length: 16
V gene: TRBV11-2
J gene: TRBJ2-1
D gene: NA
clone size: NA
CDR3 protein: CASSLDLVPTSNEQFF
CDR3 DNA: TGTGCCAGCAGCTTAGATCTAGTGCCGACCTCCAATGAGCAGTTCTTC

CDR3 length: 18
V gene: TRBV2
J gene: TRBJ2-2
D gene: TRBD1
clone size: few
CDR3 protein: CASSNDRGRTTNTGELFF
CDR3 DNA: TGTGCCAGCAGTAATGACAGGGGGCGTACAACGAACACCGGGGAGCTGTTTTTT

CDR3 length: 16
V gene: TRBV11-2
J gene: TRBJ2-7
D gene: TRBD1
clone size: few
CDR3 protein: CASSFTVRDRTYEQYF
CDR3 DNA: TGTGCCAGCAGCTTTACGGTGCGGGACAGGACCTACGAGCAGTACTTC

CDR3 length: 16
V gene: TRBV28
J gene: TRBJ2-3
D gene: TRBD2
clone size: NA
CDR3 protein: CASSSPPGGGTDTQYF
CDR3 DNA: TGTGCCAGCAGTTCCCCCCCGGGAGGAGGCACAGATACGCAGTATTTT

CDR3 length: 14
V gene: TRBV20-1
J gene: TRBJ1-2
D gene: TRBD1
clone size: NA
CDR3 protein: CSASEDRTNYGYTF
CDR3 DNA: TGCAGTGCTAGTGAGGACAGGACGAACTATGGCTACACCTTC

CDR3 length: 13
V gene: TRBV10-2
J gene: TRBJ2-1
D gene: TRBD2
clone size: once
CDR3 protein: CATSGSSYNEQFF
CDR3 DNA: TGCGCCACCAGCGGGAGCTCCTACAATGAGCAGTTCTTC

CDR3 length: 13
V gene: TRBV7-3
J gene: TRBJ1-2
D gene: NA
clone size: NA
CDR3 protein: CASSSPGDQGYTF
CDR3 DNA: TGTGCCAGCAGCTCCCCAGGGGATCAGGGCTACACCTTC

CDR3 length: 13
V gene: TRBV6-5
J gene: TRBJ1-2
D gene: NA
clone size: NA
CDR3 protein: CASNQQGGLGYTF
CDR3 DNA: TGTGCCAGCAACCAACAGGGAGGGCTTGGCTACACCTTC

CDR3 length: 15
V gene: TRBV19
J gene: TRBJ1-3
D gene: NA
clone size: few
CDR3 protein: CASSIGLNSGNTIYF
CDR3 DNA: TGTGCCAGTAGTATTGGGCTGAACTCTGGAAACACCATATATTTT

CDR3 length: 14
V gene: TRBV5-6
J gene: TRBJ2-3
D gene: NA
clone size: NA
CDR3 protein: CASSLDFSSDTQYF
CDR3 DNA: TGTGCCAGCAGCTTGGATTTTAGCTCAGATACGCAGTATTTT

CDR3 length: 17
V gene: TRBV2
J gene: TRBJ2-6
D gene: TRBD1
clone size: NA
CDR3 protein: CASTRQGALTGANVLTF
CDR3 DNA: TGTGCCAGCACCCGACAGGGGGCTTTAACTGGGGCCAACGTCCTGACTTTC